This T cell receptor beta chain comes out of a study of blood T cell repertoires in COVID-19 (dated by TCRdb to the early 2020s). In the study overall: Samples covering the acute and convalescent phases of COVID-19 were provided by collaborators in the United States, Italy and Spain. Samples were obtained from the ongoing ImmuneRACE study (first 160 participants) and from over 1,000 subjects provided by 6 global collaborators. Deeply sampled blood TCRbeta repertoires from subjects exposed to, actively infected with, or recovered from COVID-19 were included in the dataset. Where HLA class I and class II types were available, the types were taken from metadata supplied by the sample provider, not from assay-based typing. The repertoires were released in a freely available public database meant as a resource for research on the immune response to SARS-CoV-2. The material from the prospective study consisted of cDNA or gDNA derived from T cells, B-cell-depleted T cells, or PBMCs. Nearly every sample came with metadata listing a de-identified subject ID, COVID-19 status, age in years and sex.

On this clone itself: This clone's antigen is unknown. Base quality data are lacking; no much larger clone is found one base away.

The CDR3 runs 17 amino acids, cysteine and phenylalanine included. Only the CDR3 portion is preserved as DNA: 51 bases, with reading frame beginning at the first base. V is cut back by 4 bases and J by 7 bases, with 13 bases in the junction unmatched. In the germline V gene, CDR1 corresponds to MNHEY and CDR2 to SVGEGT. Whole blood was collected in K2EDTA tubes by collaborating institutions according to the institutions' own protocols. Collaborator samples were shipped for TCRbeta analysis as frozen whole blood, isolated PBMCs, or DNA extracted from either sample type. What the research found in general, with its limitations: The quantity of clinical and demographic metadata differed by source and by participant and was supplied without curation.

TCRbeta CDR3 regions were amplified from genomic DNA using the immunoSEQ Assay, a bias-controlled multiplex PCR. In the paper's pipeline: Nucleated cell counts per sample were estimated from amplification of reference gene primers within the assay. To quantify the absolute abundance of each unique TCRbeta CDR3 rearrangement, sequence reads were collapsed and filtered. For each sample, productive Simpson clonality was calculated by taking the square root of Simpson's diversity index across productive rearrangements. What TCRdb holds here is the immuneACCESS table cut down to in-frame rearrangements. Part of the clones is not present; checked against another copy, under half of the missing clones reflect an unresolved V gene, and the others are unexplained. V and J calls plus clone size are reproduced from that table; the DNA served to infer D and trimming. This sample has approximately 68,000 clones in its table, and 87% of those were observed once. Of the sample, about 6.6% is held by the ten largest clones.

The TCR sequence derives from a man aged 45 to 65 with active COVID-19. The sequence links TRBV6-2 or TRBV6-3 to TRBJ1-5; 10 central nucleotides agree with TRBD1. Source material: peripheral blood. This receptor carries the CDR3 CASSFFGTGDLGQPQHF. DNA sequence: TGTGCCAGCAGTTTCTTCGGGACAGGGGATCTGGGACAGCCCCAGCATTTT.